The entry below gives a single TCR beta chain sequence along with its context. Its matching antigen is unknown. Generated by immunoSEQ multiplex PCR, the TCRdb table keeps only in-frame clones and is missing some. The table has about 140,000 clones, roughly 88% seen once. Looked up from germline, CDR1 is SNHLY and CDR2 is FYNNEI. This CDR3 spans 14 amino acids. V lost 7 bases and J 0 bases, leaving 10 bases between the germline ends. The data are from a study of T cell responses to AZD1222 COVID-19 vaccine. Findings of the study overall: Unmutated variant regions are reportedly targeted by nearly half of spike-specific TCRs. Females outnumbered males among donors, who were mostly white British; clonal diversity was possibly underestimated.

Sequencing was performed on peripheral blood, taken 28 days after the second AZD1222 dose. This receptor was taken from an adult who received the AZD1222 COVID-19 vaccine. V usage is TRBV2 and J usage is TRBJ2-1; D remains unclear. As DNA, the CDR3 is TGTGCCAGCACAGGAGAAAGCTCCTACAATGAGCAGTTCTTC. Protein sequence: CASTGESSYNEQFF.